The 11 T cell receptor beta chains below were found in one sample sequenced in a study of blood T cell repertoires in COVID-19. TCRdb's copy holds only in-frame clones and misses some; the assay was immunoSEQ multiplex PCR. This sample has roughly 460,000 clones, with over 85% found just once. Sample: peripheral blood. The origin of the receptors is a man between 18 and 29 years old with COVID-19, enrolled during active disease.

The V call is TRBV5-1, the J call TRBJ2-3, with 16 bases fitting TRBD2. V shed 1 base and J 5 bases; nucleotides not matched to a gene: 10. In germline, CDR1 is SGHRS, CDR2 YFSETQ. This CDR3 has 19 residues. The CDR3 sequence is CASSLPGTSGRASRDTQYF. The DNA for the CDR3 is TGCGCCAGCAGCTTGCCCGGGACTAGCGGGAGGGCTTCCCGAGATACGCAGTATTTT.

V gene TRBV5-1 combines with J gene TRBJ2-7; 10 bases align to TRBD1. V lost 3 bases to trimming and J lost 5 bases; unmatched junction nucleotides: 11. The germline CDR1 and CDR2 sequences are SGHRS and YFSETQ. This CDR3 is 16 amino acids long. In nucleotides, the CDR3 is TGCGCCAGCAGCTCCAGATCCGGGACAGGGGCCCACGAGCAGTACTTC. Its translation: CASSSRSGTGAHEQYF.

J is TRBJ2-3 and V is TRBV3-1 (or the pseudogene TRBV3-2); D is perhaps TRBD2 (6 bases). Between the trimmed V and J ends, which lost 2 bases and 6 bases, there was a span of 12 bases. The CDR3 has 14 residues. CDR1 LGHDT and CDR2 YNNKEL come from the germline V gene (reference sequence). This chain's CDR3 is CASSQSGLVDTQYF. In nucleotides, the CDR3 is TGTGCCAGCAGCCAAAGCGGGCTGGTGGATACGCAGTATTTT.

This rearrangement joins TRBV11-2 to TRBJ2-7; 11 positions match TRBD2. Germline-derived CDR1 and CDR2 are SGHAT and FQNNGV. The CDR3 has 15 residues. Unmatched junction bases numbered 7, after V lost 5 bases and J lost 4 bases. Here the CDR3 DNA reads TGTGCCAGCAGCATTAATAGCGGGGGGGCGTACGAGCAGTACTTC. Residues: CASSINSGGAYEQYF.

The chain uses TRBV6-1 and TRBJ1-2, with 9 nucleotides matching TRBD1. The germline V gene has CDR1 MNHNS and CDR2 SASEGT. With V trimmed by 4 bases and J by 4 bases, 10 bases remained unmatched. This CDR3 is 16 amino acids long. CDR3 loop: CASSAPDRGIFYGYTF. CDR3 nucleotide sequence: TGTGCCAGCAGTGCACCCGACAGGGGGATCTTCTATGGCTACACCTTC.

The chain has TRBV7-9 and TRBJ2-2, with TRBD2 identical over 7 bases. CDR3 length: 15 residues. The junction had 2 bases not matched to a gene; V was cut back by 4 bases and J by 0 bases. CDR1 is SEHNR and CDR2 is FQNEAQ in the germline V gene (reference sequence). The CDR3 bases are TGTGCCAGCAGCTCCGGGACTACGAACACCGGGGAGCTGTTTTTT. Protein product: CASSSGTTNTGELFF.

V gene TRBV18 combines with J gene TRBJ1-2; D uncertain. The CDR3 has 13 residues. Germline CDR1 is KGHSH and CDR2 is LQKENI. V gave up 4 bases and J gave up 2 bases, with 8 bases separating them. This chain's CDR3 is CASSQAGNYGYTF. The CDR3 coding sequence is TGTGCCAGCTCACAGGCCGGGAACTATGGCTACACCTTC.

The chain combines TRBV2 with TRBJ2-3; the match to TRBD1 covers 8 bases. V gave up 8 bases and J gave up 2 bases; unmatched junction bases: 9. This CDR3 spans 15 amino acids. Per germline, CDR1 SNHLY and CDR2 FYNNEI. The CDR3 nucleotides are TGTGCCAGCTCGCCGGGACAGGTGATCACAGATACGCAGTATTTT. Translating it yields CASSPGQVITDTQYF.

This clone occurred once. The V and J genes are TRBV7-9 and TRBJ2-1; D is possibly TRBD2 (6 bases). Per the germline V gene, CDR1 is SEHNR and CDR2 is FQNEAQ (reference sequence). This CDR3 is built from 12 residues. The V and J ends lost 8 bases and 6 bases respectively, with 11 bases between them. CDR3 loop: CASQRTTNEQFF. For the CDR3, the DNA is TGTGCCAGCCAAAGGACTACCAATGAGCAGTTCTTC. Based on the CDR3 plus reference TRBV7-9 and TRBJ2-1, the full variable domain is DTGVSQNPRHKITKRGQNVTFRCDPISEHNRLYWYRQTLGQGPEFLTYFQNEAQLEKSRLLSDRFSAERPKGSFSTLEIQRTEQGDSAMYLCASQRTTNEQFFGPGTRLTVL.

This chain connects TRBV27 to TRBJ2-3, with 8 nucleotides matching TRBD2. V lost 2 bases and J lost 6; bases outside the gene matches: 7. Germline-derived CDR1 and CDR2 are MNHEY and SMNVEV (reference sequence). CDR3 size: 15 residues. The CDR3 nucleotides read TGTGCCAGCAGTTTAACTAGCGGTGTCCCGGATACGCAGTATTTT. Its protein product is CASSLTSGVPDTQYF.

This sequence joins TRBV30 and TRBJ2-3; perhaps TRBD2 as D (6 bases). CDR1 is GTSNPN and CDR2 is SVGIG in the germline V gene (reference sequence). There are 15 residues in the CDR3. V was trimmed by 0 bases and J by 4 bases, leaving 14 bases between them. CDR3 sequence (DNA): TGTGCCTGGAGTGTAACGGGAGTAGGGCCAGATACGCAGTATTTT. This translates into CAWSVTGVGPDTQYF.